The 9 T cell receptor beta chains presented below share a single source sample, sequenced in a study of CD8 T cells in Susac syndrome. Reverse transcription used about 0.45 to 1 ug RNA and random hexamers. TCRdb itself ran the immunoSEQ multiplex PCR reads through MiXCR, one entry per CDR3 protein. The sample yields 100,000 to 150,000 distinct CDR3 sequences, about 93% seen once. Input material: CD4+ T cells from PBMCs. The receptors originated from a human donor in good health.

V and J are TRBV25-1 and TRBJ1-1; 9 positions agree with TRBD1. Germline CDR1 MGHDK, CDR2 SYGVNS. Trimming took 4 bases from V and 0 from J; bases not matched to a gene: 9. This CDR3 is built from 17 residues. The CDR3 coding sequence is TGTGCCAGCAGTGGCCGACCGGGACAGGGAATGAACACTGAAGCTTTCTTT. Residues: CASSGRPGQGMNTEAFF. Full variable domain (rest looked up from reference TRBV25-1 and TRBJ1-1): EADIYQTPRYLVIGTGKKITLECSQTMGHDKMYWYQQDPGMELHLIHYSYGVNSTEKGDLSSESTVSRIRTEHFPLTLESARPSHTSQYLCASSGRPGQGMNTEAFFGQGTRLTVV.

The V and J genes are TRBV15 and TRBJ2-1, with unresolved D. Trimming stripped 4 bases from V and 0 bases from J, with 10 bases between. Germline V gene lookup returns CDR1 LNHNV and CDR2 YYDKDF (reference sequence). The CDR3 totals 15 residues. The CDR3 spells CATSKPGDSYNEQFF. DNA of the CDR3: TGTGCCACCAGCAAACCGGGTGACTCCTACAATGAGCAGTTCTTC.

The chain combines TRBV20-1 with TRBJ2-5; TRBD1 might be the D (6 bases). The germline gives CDR1 DFQATT, CDR2 SNEGSKA (reference sequence). V was shortened by 4 bases and J by 6 bases, with 12 bases between the two germline ends. The CDR3 length is 12 residues. CDR3 in DNA: TGCAGTGCTACCTTACAGGGAAAGACCCAGTACTTC. It yields the protein CSATLQGKTQYF.

The chain links TRBV5-4 to TRBJ1-3; maybe TRBD1 (5 bases). The germline V gene has CDR1 SGHNT and CDR2 YYREEE (reference sequence). This CDR3 region has 14 residues. V lost 4 bases to trimming and J lost 0 bases, with 8 bases between them. Here the CDR3 reads CASSGTYSGNTIYF. The DNA of the CDR3 is TGTGCCAGCAGCGGGACTTACTCTGGAAACACCATATATTTT.

V usage is TRBV7-2 and J usage is TRBJ2-2; D tentatively reads TRBD1 or TRBD2 (5 bases each). This CDR3 has 15 amino acids. Looked up from germline, CDR1 is SGHTA and CDR2 is FQGNSA. Trimming cost V 6 bases and J 2 bases, with 13 bases left between them. CDR3 DNA: TGTGCCAGCAGTCCCGGGACGGTAAACACCGGGGAGCTGTTTTTT. It is translated as CASSPGTVNTGELFF.

The chain links TRBV12-3 or TRBV12-4 to TRBJ2-5, with D possibly matching TRBD1 (6 bases). The V gene lost 7 bases and the J gene lost 1 base, with 10 bases spanning the gap. The CDR3 contains 13 residues. The CDR3 coding sequence is TGTGCCAGCACCCGGGACACCCAAGAGACCCAGTACTTC. Its protein product is CASTRDTQETQYF.

The CDR3 here is CSVARGLNTGELFF. CDR3 nucleotides: TGCAGCGTGGCCAGGGGGCTGAACACCGGGGAGCTGTTTTTT. The chain links TRBV29-1 to TRBJ2-2, with TRBD1 matching over 8 bases. CDR3 length equals 14 residues. V gave up 6 bases and J gave up 1 base; unmatched junction bases: 4. Germline-derived CDR1 and CDR2 are SQVTM and ANQGSEA.

J is TRBJ2-2 and V is TRBV6-5, with 12 bases that match TRBD2. The CDR3 is 14 residues long. The V segment lost 8 bases and the J segment 7 bases; nucleotides outside the gene matches: 5. Germline V lookup: CDR1 MNHEY, CDR2 SVGAGI. The CDR3 DNA follows: TGTGCCAGCTCCAGACTAGCGGGAGTCGGGGAGCTGTTTTTT. Residues: CASSRLAGVGELFF.

The chain uses TRBV30 and TRBJ2-5; 11 positions match TRBD1. Germline CDR1 and CDR2: GTSNPN and SVGIG (reference sequence). This CDR3 has 15 residues. The ends lost 2 bases at V and 5 bases at J; junction bases unmatched: 7. DNA for the CDR3: TGTGCCTGGAGTCACGGACAGGGGGCCTTGGAGACCCAGTACTTC. Protein product: CAWSHGQGALETQYF. Combining the CDR3 with reference TRBV30 and TRBJ2-5 gives the whole variable domain SQTIHQWPATLVQPVGSPLSLECTVEGTSNPNLYWYRQAAGRGLQLLFYSVGIGQISSEVPQNLSASRPQDRQFILSSKKLLLSDSGFYLCAWSHGQGALETQYFGPGTRLLVL.